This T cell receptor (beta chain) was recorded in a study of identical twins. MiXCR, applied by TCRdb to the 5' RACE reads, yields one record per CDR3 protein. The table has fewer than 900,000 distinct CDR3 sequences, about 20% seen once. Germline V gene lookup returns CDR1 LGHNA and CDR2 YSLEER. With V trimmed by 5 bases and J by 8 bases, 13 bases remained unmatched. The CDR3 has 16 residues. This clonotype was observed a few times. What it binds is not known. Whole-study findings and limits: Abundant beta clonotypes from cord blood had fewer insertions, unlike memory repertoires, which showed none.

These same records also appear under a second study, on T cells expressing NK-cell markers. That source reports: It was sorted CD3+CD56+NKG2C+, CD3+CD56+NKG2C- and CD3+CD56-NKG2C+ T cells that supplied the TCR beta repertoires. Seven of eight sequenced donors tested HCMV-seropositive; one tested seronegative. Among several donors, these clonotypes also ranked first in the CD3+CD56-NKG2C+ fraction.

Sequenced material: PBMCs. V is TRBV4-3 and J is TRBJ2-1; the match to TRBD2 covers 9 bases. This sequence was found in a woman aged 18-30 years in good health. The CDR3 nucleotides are TGCGCCAGCAGCGAAGCGATGGCTAGCGGGACTGATGAGCAGTTCTTC. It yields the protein CASSEAMASGTDEQFF.